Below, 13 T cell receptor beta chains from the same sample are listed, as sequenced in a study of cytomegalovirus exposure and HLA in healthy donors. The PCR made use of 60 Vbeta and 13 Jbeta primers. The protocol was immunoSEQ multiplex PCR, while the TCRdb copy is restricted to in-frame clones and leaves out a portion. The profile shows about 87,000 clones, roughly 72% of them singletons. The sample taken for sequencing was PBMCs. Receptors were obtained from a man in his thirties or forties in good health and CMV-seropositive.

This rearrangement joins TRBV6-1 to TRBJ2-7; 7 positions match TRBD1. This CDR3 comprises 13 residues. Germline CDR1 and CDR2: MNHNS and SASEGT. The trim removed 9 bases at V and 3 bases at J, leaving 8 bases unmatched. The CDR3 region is CASKPAGGYEQYF. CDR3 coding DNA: TGTGCCAGTAAGCCCGCAGGGGGCTACGAGCAGTACTTC.

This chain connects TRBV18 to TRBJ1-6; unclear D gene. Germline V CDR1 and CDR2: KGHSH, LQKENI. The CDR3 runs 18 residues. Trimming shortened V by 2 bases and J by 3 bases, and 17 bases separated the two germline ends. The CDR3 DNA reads TGTGCCAGCTCACCATACACAGTCACGTCCGACTATAATTCACCCCTCCACTTT. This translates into CASSPYTVTSDYNSPLHF.

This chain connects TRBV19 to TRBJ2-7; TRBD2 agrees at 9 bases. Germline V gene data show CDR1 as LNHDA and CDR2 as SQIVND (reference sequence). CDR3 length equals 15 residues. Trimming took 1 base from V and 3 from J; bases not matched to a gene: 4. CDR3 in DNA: TGTGCCAGTAGTATAGGTCTTAGCGGGAGCTACGAGCAGTACTTC. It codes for CASSIGLSGSYEQYF.

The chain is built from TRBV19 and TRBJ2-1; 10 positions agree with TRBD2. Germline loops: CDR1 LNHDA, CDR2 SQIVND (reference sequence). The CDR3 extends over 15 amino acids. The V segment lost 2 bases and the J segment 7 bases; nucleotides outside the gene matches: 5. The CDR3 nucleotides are TGTGCCAGTAGTATAAGAGCGGGAGGGCCTAATGAGCAGTTCTTC. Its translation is CASSIRAGGPNEQFF.

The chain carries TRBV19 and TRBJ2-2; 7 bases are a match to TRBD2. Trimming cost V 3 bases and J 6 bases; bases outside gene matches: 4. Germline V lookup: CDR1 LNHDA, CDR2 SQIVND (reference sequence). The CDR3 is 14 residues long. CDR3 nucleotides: TGTGCCAGTAGTATCCGGACTAGGGCCGGGGAGCTGTTTTTT. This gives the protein CASSIRTRAGELFF.

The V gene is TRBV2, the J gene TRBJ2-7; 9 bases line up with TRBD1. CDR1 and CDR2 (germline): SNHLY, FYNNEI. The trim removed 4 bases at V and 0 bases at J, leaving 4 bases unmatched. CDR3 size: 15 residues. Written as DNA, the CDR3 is TGTGCCAGCAGTGCCTGGACAGGGGACTCCTACGAGCAGTACTTC. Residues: CASSAWTGDSYEQYF.

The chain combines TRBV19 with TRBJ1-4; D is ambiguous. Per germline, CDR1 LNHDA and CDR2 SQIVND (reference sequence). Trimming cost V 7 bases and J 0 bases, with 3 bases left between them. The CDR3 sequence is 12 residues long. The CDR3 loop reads CASTSTNEKLFF. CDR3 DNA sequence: TGTGCCAGTACTTCAACTAATGAAAAACTGTTTTTT.

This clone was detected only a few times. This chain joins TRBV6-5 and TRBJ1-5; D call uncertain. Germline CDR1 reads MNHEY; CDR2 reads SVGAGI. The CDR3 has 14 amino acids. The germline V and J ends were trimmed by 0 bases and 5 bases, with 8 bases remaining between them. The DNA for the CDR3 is TGTGCCAGCAGTTACTCGCCCCCGGATCAGCCCCAGCATTTT. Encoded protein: CASSYSPPDQPQHF.

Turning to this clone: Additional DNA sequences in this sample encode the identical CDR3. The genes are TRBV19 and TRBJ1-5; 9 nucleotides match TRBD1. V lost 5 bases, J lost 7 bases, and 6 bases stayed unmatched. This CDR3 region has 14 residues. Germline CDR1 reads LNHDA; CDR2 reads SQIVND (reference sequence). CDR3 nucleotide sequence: TGTGCCAGTAGTTCACAGGGGGCGGGCCAGCCCCAGCATTTT. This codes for CASSSQGAGQPQHF.

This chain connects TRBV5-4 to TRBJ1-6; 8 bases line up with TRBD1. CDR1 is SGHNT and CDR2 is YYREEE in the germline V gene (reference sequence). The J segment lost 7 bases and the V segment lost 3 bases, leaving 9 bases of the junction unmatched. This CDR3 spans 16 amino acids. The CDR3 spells CASSSFLDRGNSPLHF. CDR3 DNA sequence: TGTGCCAGCAGCTCATTTCTAGACAGGGGAAATTCACCCCTCCACTTT.

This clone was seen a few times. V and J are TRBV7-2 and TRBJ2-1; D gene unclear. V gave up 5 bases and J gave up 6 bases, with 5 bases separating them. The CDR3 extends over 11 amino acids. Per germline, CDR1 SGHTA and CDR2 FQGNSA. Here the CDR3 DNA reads TGTGCCAGCAGCCTTAGCAATGAGCAGTTCTTC. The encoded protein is CASSLSNEQFF.

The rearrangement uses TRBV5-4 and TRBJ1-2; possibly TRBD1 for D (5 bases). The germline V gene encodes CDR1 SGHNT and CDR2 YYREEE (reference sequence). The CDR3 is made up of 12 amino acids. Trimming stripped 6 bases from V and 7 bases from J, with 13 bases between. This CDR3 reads CASNKEGIGYTF. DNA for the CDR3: TGTGCCAGCAATAAGGAGGGGATTGGCTACACCTTC.

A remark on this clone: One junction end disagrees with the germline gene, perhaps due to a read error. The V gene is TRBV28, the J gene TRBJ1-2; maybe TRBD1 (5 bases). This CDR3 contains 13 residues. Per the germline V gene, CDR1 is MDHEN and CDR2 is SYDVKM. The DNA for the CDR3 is TGTGCCAGCAGTTTAATTGGGGCCTATGGCTACCCCTTC. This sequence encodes CASSLIGAYGYPF.